A single sample gave rise to the 29 T cell receptor beta chains below, sequenced in a study of CXCR3-negative and CXCR3-positive naive CD8 T cells. 5' RACE with UMI labels generated the TRB cDNA libraries. With the 5' RACE reads reprocessed, TCRdb shows one record per CDR3 protein and no DNA. With 55,000 to 65,000 distinct CDR3 sequences in the sample, the ten largest clones hold about 4.5%. The sample comprised naive CXCR3- CD8+ T cells from blood. Subset of the sample: CD45RO-CCR7+CD27+CD95- naive CD8+ T cells lacking CXCR3 (TNR3-). These TCRs come from a human donor in good health. Some clones in this sample may be carry-over from other donors' samples.

V gene TRBV6-5 combines with J gene TRBJ2-5; there is no DNA to check the TCRdb D call of TRBD1. CDR1 and CDR2 from the germline V gene are MNHEY and SVGAGI. This CDR3 is built from 16 residues. The CDR3 here is CASSYFPTGSLVSQYF.

The gene calls are TRBV4-3 and TRBJ1-1. The CDR3 is made up of 15 amino acids. From germline, CDR1 is LGHNA and CDR2 YSLEER. The CDR3: CASSQGRNMNTEAFF.

The V and J genes are TRBV14 and TRBJ2-2; the D call of TRBD2 rests on TCRdb alone, since no DNA is present to check it. Germline-derived CDR1 and CDR2 are SGHDN and FVKESK. The CDR3 is 17 residues long. CDR3 residues: CASSQGHRGSNTGELFF.

The chain recombines TRBV4-2 with TRBJ2-1; TCRdb's D call, TRBD1, is unchecked because there is no DNA. The CDR3 loop spans 17 amino acids. In germline, CDR1 is LGHNA, CDR2 YNFKEQ. This CDR3 reads CASSQDRNGGALVEQFF.

V usage is TRBV6-2 or TRBV6-3 and J usage is TRBJ2-6; the D call from TCRdb, TRBD1, cannot be confirmed without DNA. This CDR3 is built from 17 residues. Germline V gene data show CDR1 as MNHEY and CDR2 as SVGEGT. CDR3 region: CASSSRDTLAGANVLTF.

The V call is TRBV6-5, the J call TRBJ2-7; TCRdb lists TRBD1, though no DNA is available to test this call. The CDR3 contains 19 residues. Germline V lookup: CDR1 MNHEY, CDR2 SVGAGI. The CDR3 region is CASSQRQVPDSTSSYEQYF.

The genes are TRBV7-6 and TRBJ2-5; TCRdb designates TRBD1, a call that cannot be tested without DNA. Germline assignment: CDR1 SGHVS and CDR2 FNYEAQ. CDR3 length: 14 residues. Here the CDR3 reads CASSSGQGLETQYF.

The chain uses TRBV7-9 and TRBJ2-1; TCRdb designates TRBD1, a call that cannot be tested without DNA. CDR3 length: 15 amino acids. CDR1 SEHNR and CDR2 FQNEAQ come from the germline V gene (reference sequence). The CDR3 reads CASTAALTVNNEQFF.

V gene TRBV11-2 combines with J gene TRBJ1-1. CDR1 and CDR2 (germline): SGHAT, FQNNGV. The CDR3 is made up of 14 amino acids. CDR3 sequence reads: CASSLALANTEAFF. The variable domain in full, with the rest retrieved from reference TRBV11-2 and TRBJ1-1, is EAGVAQSPRYKIIEKRQSVAFWCNPISGHATLYWYQQILGQGPKLLIQFQNNGVVDDSQLPKDRFSAERLKGVDSTLKIQPAKLEDSAVYLCASSLALANTEAFFGQGTRLTVV.

The genes are TRBV7-3 and TRBJ2-3; the TCRdb call, TRBD1, lacks DNA for checking. The CDR3 covers 15 residues. Germline V gene lookup returns CDR1 SGHTA and CDR2 FQGTGA. The CDR3 protein is CASSRDRGQADTQYF. The variable domain in full, completed from reference TRBV7-3 and TRBJ2-3, reads GAGVSQTPSNKVTEKGKYVELRCDPISGHTALYWYRQSLGQGPEFLIYFQGTGAADDSGLPNDRFFAVRPEGSVSTLKIQRTERGDSAVYLCASSRDRGQADTQYFGPGTRLTVL.

CDR3 amino acids: CASSPKRANTEAFF. This rearrangement joins TRBV7-9 to TRBJ1-1. The length of the CDR3 is 14 residues. CDR1 is SEHNR and CDR2 is FQNEAQ in the germline V gene (reference sequence).

The chain recombines TRBV20-1 with TRBJ2-1. Germline CDR1 and CDR2: DFQATT and SNEGSKA (reference sequence). The CDR3 is made up of 11 amino acids. CDR3 residues: CSADSYNEQFF.

The rearrangement uses TRBV20-1 and TRBJ1-5. CDR1 and CDR2 from the germline V gene are DFQATT and SNEGSKA (reference sequence). This CDR3 has 13 residues. The CDR3 reads CSAREGVNQPQHF.

V and J are TRBV6-5 and TRBJ2-3; with no DNA, the TCRdb D assignment of TRBD1 cannot be verified. This CDR3 spans 15 amino acids. CDR1 is MNHEY, CDR2 SVGAGI, per germline. The CDR3: CASSTPGRVTDTQYF.

The chain links TRBV7-3 to TRBJ2-2. This CDR3 is 12 amino acids long. The germline V gene has CDR1 SGHTA and CDR2 FQGTGA. The CDR3 reads CASSLATGELFF.

The V call is TRBV13, the J call TRBJ1-2; the D call from TCRdb, TRBD1, cannot be confirmed without DNA. The germline V gene encodes CDR1 PRHDT and CDR2 FYEKMQ (reference sequence). The CDR3 covers 15 residues. CDR3 sequence reads: CASSLVAGVNYGYTF. The entire variable domain, with the rest obtained from reference TRBV13 and TRBJ1-2, is as follows: AAGVIQSPRHLIKEKRETATLKCYPIPRHDTVYWYQQGPGQDPQFLISFYEKMQSDKGSIPDRFSAQQFSDYHSELNMSSLELGDSALYFCASSLVAGVNYGYTFGSGTRLTVV.

The chain employs TRBV2 and TRBJ2-2. Germline loops: CDR1 SNHLY, CDR2 FYNNEI. The CDR3 length is 14 residues. The CDR3 loop reads CASPAVNGAGELFF.

The chain links TRBV29-1 to TRBJ2-3; TCRdb names TRBD1, which stays unverified in the absence of DNA. CDR1 and CDR2 (germline): SQVTM, ANQGSEA. The CDR3 length is 13 residues. The CDR3 loop reads CSVWGAGSDTQYF.

J is TRBJ1-1 and V is TRBV30; checking the TCRdb D call of TRBD1 is not possible without DNA. The CDR3 is made up of 12 amino acids. CDR1 is GTSNPN, CDR2 SVGIG, per germline (reference sequence). CDR3 protein: CAWSGERTEAFF.

The CDR3 here is CASSQDSPNEQFF. The rearrangement joins TRBV4-3 to TRBJ2-1; TCRdb selects TRBD2, and the lack of DNA leaves this call unchecked. This CDR3 has 13 amino acids. Germline loops: CDR1 LGHNA, CDR2 YSLEER.

The genes are TRBV21-1 and TRBJ1-2. TRBV21-1 is assigned pseudogene status. The CDR3 covers 14 residues. The CDR3 protein is CASSKGANNYGYTF.

This chain joins TRBV7-2 and TRBJ2-7; TCRdb designates TRBD2, a call that cannot be tested without DNA. This CDR3 region has 14 residues. Germline lookup yields CDR1 SGHTA and CDR2 FQGNSA. The CDR3 region is CASSLRTSSYEQYF. Supplemented by reference TRBV7-2 and TRBJ2-7, the full variable domain reads GAGVSQSPSNKVTEKGKDVELRCDPISGHTALYWYRQSLGQGLEFLIYFQGNSAPDKSGLPSDRFSAERTGGSVSTLTIQRTQQEDSAVYLCASSLRTSSYEQYFGPGTRLTVT.

The chain is built from TRBV29-1 and TRBJ2-1; the TCRdb D gene call, TRBD2, has no DNA to confirm it. The germline V gene encodes CDR1 SQVTM and CDR2 ANQGSEA. The CDR3 consists of 13 residues. This chain's CDR3 is CSVLAGGGNEQFF.

The chain couples TRBV4-1 to TRBJ2-7; checking the TCRdb D call of TRBD2 is not possible without DNA. The CDR3 spans 15 residues. The V gene's germline CDR1 is MGHRA and CDR2 YSYEKL. CDR3 protein: CASSQGLAVRDEQYF.

The chain carries TRBV6-4 and TRBJ2-3. Germline V lookup: CDR1 MRHNA, CDR2 SNTAGT. The CDR3 extends over 13 amino acids. The CDR3 spells CASSDSPTDTQYF.

The gene calls are TRBV6-2 or TRBV6-3 and TRBJ2-3; the TRBD1 assignment by TCRdb is unverifiable without DNA. This CDR3 region has 17 residues. In germline, CDR1 is MNHEY, CDR2 SVGEGT. CDR3 loop: CASSYPTGTHSTDTQYF.

This rearrangement joins TRBV11-2 to TRBJ2-5; TCRdb's D gene call, TRBD2, goes unchecked for lack of DNA. CDR1 SGHAT and CDR2 FQNNGV come from the germline V gene. The CDR3 is 17 amino acids. This CDR3 reads CASSLEAAGDIRETQYF.

The chain couples TRBV19 to TRBJ2-1; with no DNA, the TCRdb D assignment of TRBD1 cannot be verified. Germline V gene lookup returns CDR1 LNHDA and CDR2 SQIVND (reference sequence). This CDR3 is built from 16 residues. CDR3 region: CASRDRGYSSYNEQFF.

This clonotype registers medium-sized (0.01 to 0.1%) by frequency. This chain uses TRBV6-2 or TRBV6-3 with TRBJ1-1; TCRdb picks TRBD1, but there is no DNA to check that call. Per germline, CDR1 MNHEY and CDR2 SVGEGT. The CDR3 runs to 19 residues. The CDR3 spells CASKEYGWDRVTIGTEAFF.